This TCR beta chain was identified during a study of early T cells in non-severe SARS-CoV-2 infection. Researchers attached unique molecular identifiers to individual cDNA molecules. TCRdb ran MiXCR on the 5' RACE reads and lists one entry per CDR3 protein. Of 35,000 to 55,000 distinct CDR3 sequences listed, around a tenth are singletons. The CDR3 has 14 amino acids. Germline V gives CDR1 SQVTM, CDR2 ANQGSEA. Between the trimmed V and J ends, which lost 7 bases and 3 bases, there was a span of 13 bases. The sequencing sample was made of whole blood. The chain uses TRBV29-1 and TRBJ2-6, with D perhaps TRBD1 or TRBD2 (6 bases each). The sequence was obtained from an adult who was a healthcare worker with PCR-confirmed SARS-CoV-2 infection or an uninfected control (not recorded which). The CDR3 loop is CSATGAGGANVLTF. DNA for the CDR3: TGCAGCGCCACGGGGGCAGGTGGGGCCAACGTCCTGACTTTC.